This entry concerns a single T cell receptor beta chain. This receptor's antigen is unknown. No base-level quality is on record; no much larger clone is a single base apart. The CDR3, from cysteine to phenylalanine, totals 13 residues. Solely the CDR3 DNA is kept, with 39 bases framed from the first base. Trimming takes 1 base from V and 8 bases from J, and the germline ends sit 9 bases apart. Sequences SGHTA (CDR1) and FQGNSA (CDR2) are obtained from the germline V gene. This sample's time point label indicates: roughly 24 weeks on oral tofacitinib. In light of the paper, this sample's treatment or condition label describes: oral pan-JAK inhibitor, 5-10 mg twice daily. Lesional scalp punch biopsies and peripheral blood were collected from alopecia areata patients. PBMCs were isolated by density centrifugation and stained for CD3, CD4 and CD8, and CD4+ and CD8+ T cells were sorted on a FACSAria. This specimen belongs to a study of CD8+ T cells in alopecia areata (dated by TCRdb to the late 2010s). Turning to the overall study: The treated patients, all with moderate-to-severe alopecia areata, were enrolled in an open-label pilot trial of oral tofacitinib given at 5 to 10 mg twice daily. Disease severity in treated patients was measured with the SALT score, which quantifies the percentage of affected scalp surface area. To study T cell clonal expansion in alopecia areata, the researchers applied high-throughput TCRbeta sequencing to both the C3H/HeJ mouse model and human patients. Scalp clonality was compared among normal scalp (n=4), patchy alopecia areata scalp (n=8), and alopecia totalis/universalis scalp (n=8). In humans, TCRbeta sequencing was performed on scalp tissue and on sorted CD4+ and CD8+ peripheral blood T cells from healthy controls and from patients with patchy or totalis/universalis alopecia areata. TCRbeta CDR3 regions were amplified by immunoSEQ multiplex PCR using 35 Vbeta forward and 13 Jbeta reverse primers. Patients received tofacitinib for 6 to 18 months and were then followed off drug for 6 months to check for delayed response and recurrence. Patients on tofacitinib were biopsied at baseline and after 4 and 24 weeks of treatment, and several of the patients also had a later scalp biopsy. RNA was extracted with the PAXgene miRNA kit for fixed scalp, the miRNeasy kit for PBMCs, and the RNeasy kit for mouse skin. On the study overall, not on this receptor specifically: With tofacitinib, both scalp clonality and the number of expanded CD8+ clones among the top 100 scalp clones went down significantly. Shared TCR sequences between patients were less evident than in mice, which may be partly attributable to HLA diversity in the patient population. Because the treated cohort was small and had only one nonresponder, larger studies are needed to examine links between baseline CD8+ expansion and response. Compared with normal scalp, lesional scalp, particularly in alopecia totalis/universalis, had higher clonality and more expanded CD8+ clones, which suggests antigenic drive. Unlike mouse skin, which is dominated by gammadelta T cells, normal human skin has resident alphabeta T cells that are also sequenced, and this complicates analysis of the scalp TCR repertoire. Many expanded lesional clones were found to persist in scalp and blood during tofacitinib treatment, and relapse after treatment cessation may be partly explained by this persistence.

The library was produced with the immunoSEQ multiplex PCR assay. To provide template for TCR sequencing, every sample had RNA extracted and reverse transcribed into cDNA. First-strand cDNA was synthesized with SuperScript III using a 2:1 mix of oligo-dT and random hexamers. A synthetic immune receptor repertoire was used to assess amplification bias, and residual bias was removed computationally. The original pipeline was this. Raw reads were preprocessed to remove errors, and CDR3 was defined according to IMGT conventions as the region from the conserved cysteine to phenylalanine. Clonality was computed as 1 minus the Shannon entropy, with the entropy normalized by log2 of the number of productive unique TCRs. CD4 or CD8 identity of scalp clones was inferred by cross-referencing scalp TCRbeta sequences with sorted blood CD4 and CD8 repertoires. TCRdb stores this immuneACCESS table with in-frame sequences only. Part of the clones is absent; in the studies checked, under half of the shortfall reflects unresolved V genes, and no reason is known for the rest. V and J calls and clone size come straight from that table; D and trimming were deduced from the DNA. A total of under 350,000 clones appear in this sample, roughly 60% of them only once. More than 1.5% of the sample lies in the top ten.

The TCR was taken from a human donor with alopecia areata. The chain employs TRBV7-2 and TRBJ2-4; a weak D assignment points to TRBD1 (5 bases agree). The material was CD4+ T cells sorted from blood, obtained at week 24, from a patient treated with tofacitinib. This receptor has the CDR3 CASSLGRVDIQYF. DNA sequence: TGTGCCAGCAGCTTAGGCAGGGTAGACATTCAGTACTTC.